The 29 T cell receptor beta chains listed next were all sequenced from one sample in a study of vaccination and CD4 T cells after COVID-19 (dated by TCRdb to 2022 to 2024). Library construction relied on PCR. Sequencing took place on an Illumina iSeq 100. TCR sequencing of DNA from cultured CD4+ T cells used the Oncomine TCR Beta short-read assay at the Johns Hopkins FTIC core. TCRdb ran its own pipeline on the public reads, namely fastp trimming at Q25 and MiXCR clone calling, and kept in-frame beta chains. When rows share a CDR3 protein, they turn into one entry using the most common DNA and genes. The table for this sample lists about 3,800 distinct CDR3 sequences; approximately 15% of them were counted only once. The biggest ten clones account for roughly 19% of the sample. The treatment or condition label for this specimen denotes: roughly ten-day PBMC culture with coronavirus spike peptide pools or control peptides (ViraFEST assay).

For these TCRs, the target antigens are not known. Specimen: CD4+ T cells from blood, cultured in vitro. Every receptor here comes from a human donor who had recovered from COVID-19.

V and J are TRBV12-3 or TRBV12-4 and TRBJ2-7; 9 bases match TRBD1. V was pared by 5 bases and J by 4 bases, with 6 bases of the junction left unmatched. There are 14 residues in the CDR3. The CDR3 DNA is TGTGCCAGCAGTGGTCGGACAGGGGTTTACGAGCAGTACTTC. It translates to CASSGRTGVYEQYF.

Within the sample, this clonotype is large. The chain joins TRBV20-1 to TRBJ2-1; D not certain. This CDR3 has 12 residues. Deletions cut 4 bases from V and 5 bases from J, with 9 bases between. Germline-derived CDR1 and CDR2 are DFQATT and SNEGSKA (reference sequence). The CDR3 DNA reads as TGCAGTGCTAATGGGCCAAACAATGAGCAGTTCTTC. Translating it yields CSANGPNNEQFF.

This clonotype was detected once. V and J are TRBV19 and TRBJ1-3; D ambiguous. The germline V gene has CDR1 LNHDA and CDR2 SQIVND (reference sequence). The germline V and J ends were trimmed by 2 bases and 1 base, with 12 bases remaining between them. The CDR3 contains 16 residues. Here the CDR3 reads CASSIKRSVSGNTIYF. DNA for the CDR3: TGTGCCAGTAGTATAAAAAGATCAGTATCTGGAAACACCATATATTTT.

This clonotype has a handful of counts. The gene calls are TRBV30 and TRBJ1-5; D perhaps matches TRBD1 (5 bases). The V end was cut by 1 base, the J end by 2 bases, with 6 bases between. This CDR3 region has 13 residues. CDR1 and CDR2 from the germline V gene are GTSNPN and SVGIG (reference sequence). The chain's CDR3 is CAWSGGGNQPQHF. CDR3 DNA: TGTGCCTGGAGTGGGGGGGGCAATCAGCCCCAGCATTTT.

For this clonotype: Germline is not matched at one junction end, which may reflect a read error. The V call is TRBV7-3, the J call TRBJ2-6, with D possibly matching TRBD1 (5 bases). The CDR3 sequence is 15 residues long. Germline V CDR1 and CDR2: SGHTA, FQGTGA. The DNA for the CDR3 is TGTGCCAGCAGCCGAACCTACTCTGGGGCCAACGTCCTGATTTTC. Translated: CASSRTYSGANVLIF. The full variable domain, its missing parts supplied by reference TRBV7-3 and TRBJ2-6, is GAGVSQTPSNKVTEKGKYVELRCDPISGHTALYWYRQSLGQGPEFLIYFQGTGAADDSGLPNDRFFAVRPEGSVSTLKIQRTERGDSAVYLCASSRTYSGANVLIFGAGSRLTVL.

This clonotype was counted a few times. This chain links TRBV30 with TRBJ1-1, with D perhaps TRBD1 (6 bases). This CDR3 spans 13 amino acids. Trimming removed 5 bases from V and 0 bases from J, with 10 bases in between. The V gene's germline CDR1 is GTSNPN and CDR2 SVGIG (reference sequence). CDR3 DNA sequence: TGTGCCTGGGGTGCAGGGGTGAACACTGAAGCTTTCTTT. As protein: CAWGAGVNTEAFF.

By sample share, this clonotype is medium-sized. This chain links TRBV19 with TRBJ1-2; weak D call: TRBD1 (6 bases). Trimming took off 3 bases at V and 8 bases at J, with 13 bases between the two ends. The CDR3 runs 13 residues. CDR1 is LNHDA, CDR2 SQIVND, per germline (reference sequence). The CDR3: CASSIDQGRGYTF. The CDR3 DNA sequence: TGTGCCAGTAGTATTGATCAGGGGCGAGGCTACACCTTC.

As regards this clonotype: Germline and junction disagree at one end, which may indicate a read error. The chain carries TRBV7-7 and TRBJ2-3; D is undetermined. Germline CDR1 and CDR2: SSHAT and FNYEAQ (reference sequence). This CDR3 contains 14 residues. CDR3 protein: CASSSNPAHPTQYF. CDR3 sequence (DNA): TGTGCTAGCAGCTCTAACCCAGCCCACCCTACGCAGTATTTT. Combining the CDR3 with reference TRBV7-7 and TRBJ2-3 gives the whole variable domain GAGVSQSPRYKVTKRGQDVTLRCDPISSHATLYWYQQALGQGPEFLTYFNYEAQPDKSGLPSDRFSAERPEGSISTLTIQRTEQRDSAMYRCASSSNPAHPTQYFGPGTRLTVL.

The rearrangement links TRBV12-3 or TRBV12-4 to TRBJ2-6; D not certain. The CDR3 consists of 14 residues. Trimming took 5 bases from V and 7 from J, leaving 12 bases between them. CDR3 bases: TGTGCCAGCAGTCTCACAAGGGCCGCCAACGTCCTGACTTTC. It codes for CASSLTRAANVLTF.

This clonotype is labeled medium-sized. CDR3 sequence (DNA): TGTGCCTGGGGCCTGGCAGATACGCAGTATTTT. Protein sequence: CAWGLADTQYF. The chain has TRBV30 and TRBJ2-3, with D hard to call. V was trimmed by 5 bases and J by 4 bases, leaving 7 bases between them. There are 11 residues in the CDR3. CDR1 and CDR2 (germline): GTSNPN, SVGIG (reference sequence).

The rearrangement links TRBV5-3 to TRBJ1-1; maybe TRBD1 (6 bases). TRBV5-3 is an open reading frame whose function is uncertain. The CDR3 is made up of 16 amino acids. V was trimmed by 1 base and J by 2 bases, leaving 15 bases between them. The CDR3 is CARSLKPGHGNTEAFF. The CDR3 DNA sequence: TGTGCCAGAAGCTTGAAGCCGGGACACGGAAACACTGAAGCTTTCTTT.

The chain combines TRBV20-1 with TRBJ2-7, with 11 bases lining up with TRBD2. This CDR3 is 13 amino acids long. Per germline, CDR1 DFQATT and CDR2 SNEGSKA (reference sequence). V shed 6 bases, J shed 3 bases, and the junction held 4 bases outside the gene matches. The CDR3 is CSALAGGDYEQYF. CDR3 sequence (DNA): TGCAGTGCGTTAGCGGGGGGGGACTACGAGCAGTACTTC.

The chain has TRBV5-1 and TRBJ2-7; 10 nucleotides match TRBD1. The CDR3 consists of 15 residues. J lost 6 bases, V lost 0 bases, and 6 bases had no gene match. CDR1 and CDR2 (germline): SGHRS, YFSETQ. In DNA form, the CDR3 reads TGCGCCAGCAGCTTGGGGGACAGGGGTTCGGGCGAGCAGTACTTC. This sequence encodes CASSLGDRGSGEQYF.

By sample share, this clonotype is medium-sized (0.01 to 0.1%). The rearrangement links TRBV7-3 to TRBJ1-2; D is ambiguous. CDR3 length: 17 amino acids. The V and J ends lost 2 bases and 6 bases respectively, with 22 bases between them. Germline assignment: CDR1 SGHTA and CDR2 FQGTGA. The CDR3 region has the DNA TGTGCCAGCAGCTTAGGCCCCCCGGGCGGTAGTCCGAATGGCTACACCTTC. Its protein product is CASSLGPPGGSPNGYTF.

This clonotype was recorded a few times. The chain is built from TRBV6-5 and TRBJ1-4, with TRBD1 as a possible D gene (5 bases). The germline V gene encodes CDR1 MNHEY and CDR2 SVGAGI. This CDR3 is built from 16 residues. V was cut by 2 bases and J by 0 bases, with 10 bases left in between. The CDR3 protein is CASSYRDGATNEKLFF. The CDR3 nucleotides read TGTGCCAGCAGTTACCGGGACGGGGCAACTAATGAAAAACTGTTTTTT.

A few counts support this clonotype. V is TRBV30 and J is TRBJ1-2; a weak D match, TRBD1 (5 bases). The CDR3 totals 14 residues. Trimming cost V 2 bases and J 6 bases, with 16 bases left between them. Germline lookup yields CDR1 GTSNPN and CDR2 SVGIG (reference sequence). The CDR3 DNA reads TGTGCCTGGAGTCCAAGGGGCTTCCCGGATGGCTACACCTTC. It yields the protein CAWSPRGFPDGYTF.

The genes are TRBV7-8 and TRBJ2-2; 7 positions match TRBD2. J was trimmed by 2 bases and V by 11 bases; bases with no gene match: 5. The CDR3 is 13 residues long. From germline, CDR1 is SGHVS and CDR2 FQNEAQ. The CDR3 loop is CADGGGNTGELFF. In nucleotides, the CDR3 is TGTGCCGATGGCGGGGGAAACACCGGGGAGCTGTTTTTT.

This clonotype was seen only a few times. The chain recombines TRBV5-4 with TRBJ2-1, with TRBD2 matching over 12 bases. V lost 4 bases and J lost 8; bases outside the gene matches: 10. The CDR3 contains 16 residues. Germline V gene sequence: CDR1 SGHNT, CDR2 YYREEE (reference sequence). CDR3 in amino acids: CASSPAASGGADEQFF. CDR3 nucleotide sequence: TGTGCCAGCAGCCCGGCGGCTAGCGGGGGGGCCGATGAGCAGTTCTTC.

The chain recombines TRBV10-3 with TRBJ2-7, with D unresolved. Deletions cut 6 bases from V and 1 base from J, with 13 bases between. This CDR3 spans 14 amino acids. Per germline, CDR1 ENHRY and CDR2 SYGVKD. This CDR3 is CAISPASRSYEQYF. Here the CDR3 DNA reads TGTGCCATCAGCCCGGCTAGTAGGTCCTACGAGCAGTACTTC.

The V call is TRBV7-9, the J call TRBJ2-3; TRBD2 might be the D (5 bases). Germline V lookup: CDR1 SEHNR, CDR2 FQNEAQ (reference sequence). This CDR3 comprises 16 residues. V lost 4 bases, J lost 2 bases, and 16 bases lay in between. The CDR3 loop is CASSSLWLDYTDTQYF. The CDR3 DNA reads TGTGCCAGCAGCTCCCTCTGGCTAGACTACACAGATACGCAGTATTTT.

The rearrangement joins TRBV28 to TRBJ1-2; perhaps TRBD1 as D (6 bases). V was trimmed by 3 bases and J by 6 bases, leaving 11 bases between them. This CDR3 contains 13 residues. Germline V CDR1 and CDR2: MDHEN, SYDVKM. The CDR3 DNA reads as TGTGCCAGCAGTTTCAACAGGGATAATGGCTACACCTTC. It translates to CASSFNRDNGYTF.

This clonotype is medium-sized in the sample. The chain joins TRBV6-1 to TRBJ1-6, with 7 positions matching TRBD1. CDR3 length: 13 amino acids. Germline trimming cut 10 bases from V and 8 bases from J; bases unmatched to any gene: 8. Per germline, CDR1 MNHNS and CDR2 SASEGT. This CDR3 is CAITGTVDSPLHF. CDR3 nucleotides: TGTGCCATAACCGGGACAGTCGATTCACCCCTCCACTTT.

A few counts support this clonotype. This CDR3 is CASSVYPTSGGAGANVLTF. DNA for the CDR3: TGTGCCAGCAGTGTGTACCCCACTAGCGGGGGGGCTGGGGCCAACGTCCTGACTTTC. The J gene is TRBJ2-6, the V gene TRBV9, with 13 bases aligning to TRBD2. Germline trimming cut 5 bases from V and 2 bases from J; bases unmatched to any gene: 10. CDR3 length: 19 residues. CDR1 and CDR2 from the germline V gene are SGDLS and YYNGEE.

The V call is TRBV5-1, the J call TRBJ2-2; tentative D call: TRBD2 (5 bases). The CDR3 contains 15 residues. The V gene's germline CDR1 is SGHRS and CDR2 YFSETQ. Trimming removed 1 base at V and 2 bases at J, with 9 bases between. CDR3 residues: CASSLMGVNTGELFF. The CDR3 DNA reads TGCGCCAGCAGCTTGATGGGAGTAAACACCGGGGAGCTGTTTTTT. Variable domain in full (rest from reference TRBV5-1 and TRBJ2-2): KAGVTQTPRYLIKTRGQQVTLSCSPISGHRSVSWYQQTPGQGLQFLFEYFSETQRNKGNFPGRFSGRQFSNSRSEMNVSTLELGDSALYLCASSLMGVNTGELFFGEGSRLTVL.

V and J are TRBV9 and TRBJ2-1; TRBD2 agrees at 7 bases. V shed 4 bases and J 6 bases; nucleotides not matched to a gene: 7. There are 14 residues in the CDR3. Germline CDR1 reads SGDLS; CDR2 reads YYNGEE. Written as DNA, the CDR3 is TGTGCCAGCAGCACGCGGACGGGGGGCAATGAGCAGTTCTTC. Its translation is CASSTRTGGNEQFF.

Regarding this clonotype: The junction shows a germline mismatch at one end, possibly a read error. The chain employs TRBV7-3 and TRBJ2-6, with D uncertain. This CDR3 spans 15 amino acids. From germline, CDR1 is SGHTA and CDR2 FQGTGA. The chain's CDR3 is CASGLDLSGANVLTF. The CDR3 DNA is TGTGCCAGCGGCTTAGACCTCTCTGGGGCCAACGTCCTGACTTTC.

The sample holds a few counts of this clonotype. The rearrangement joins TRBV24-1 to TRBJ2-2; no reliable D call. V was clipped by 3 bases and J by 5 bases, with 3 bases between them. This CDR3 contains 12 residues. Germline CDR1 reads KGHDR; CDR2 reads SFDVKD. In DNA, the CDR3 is TGTGCCACCAGTGATGAAACCGGGGAGCTGTTTTTT. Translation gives CATSDETGELFF.

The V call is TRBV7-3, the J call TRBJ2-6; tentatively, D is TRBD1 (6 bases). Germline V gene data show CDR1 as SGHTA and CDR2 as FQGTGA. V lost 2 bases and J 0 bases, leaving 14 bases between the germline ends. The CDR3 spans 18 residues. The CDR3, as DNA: TGTGCCAGCAGCTTAGTCGGGACAACCATCTCTGGGGCCAACGTCCTGACTTTC. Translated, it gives CASSLVGTTISGANVLTF.

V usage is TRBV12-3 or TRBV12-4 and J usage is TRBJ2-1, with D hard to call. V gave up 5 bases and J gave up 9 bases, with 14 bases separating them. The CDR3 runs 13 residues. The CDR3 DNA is TGTGCCAGCAGTGGAACCTTGACGGGTGAGCAGTTCTTC. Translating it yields CASSGTLTGEQFF.